This T cell receptor beta chain came from a study of human T cells and chemical hapten exposure. The authors' processing: The number of TCRs in each sample had a median of approximately 99,000 and spanned about 20,000 to 690,600. Via MiXCR, TCRdb re-called the RACE reads, giving one row per CDR3 protein. What appears here as the V and J calls and clone size reflects TCRdb's work, not the paper's. The sample gives tens of thousands of distinct CDR3 sequences, 11% of which show up once; 3% to 4.5% is in the top ten. Time point specified: pre-sensitization, week 0. Stated treatment: therapeutic diphenylcyclopropenone sensitization with weekly scalp DPC. The germline V gene has CDR1 SEHNR and CDR2 FQNEAQ (reference sequence). V gave up 4 bases and J gave up 7 bases, with 11 bases separating them. The CDR3 sequence is 13 residues long.

J is TRBJ1-5 and V is TRBV7-9; a weak D match, TRBD1 (5 bases). The sample was whole blood, taken in connection with sensitization to the hapten diphenylcyclopropenone (DPC). The clonotype was recovered from a woman in her thirties or forties with alopecia areata. Some clones in this sample may be carry-over from other donors' samples. CDR3 DNA: TGTGCCAGCAGCTCCCGCAAGGGGCAGCCCCAGCATTTT. This gives the protein CASSSRKGQPQHF.